This T cell receptor beta chain is drawn from a study of blood T cell repertoires in COVID-19. Study-level information: COVID-19 samples from acute and convalescent phases originated in the United States, Italy and Spain. PBMCs, B-cell-depleted T cells, or T cells provided the cDNA or gDNA that made up the material.

Per the original data handling: Amplifying reference gene primers gave estimates of nucleated cell counts. Profiled with immunoSEQ multiplex PCR; TCRdb holds only in-frame clones, not every one. That table is the source of V, J and clone size, and D and trimming were worked out from the DNA. The profile shows about 230,000 clones, around 78% of them singletons. Sequenced input: peripheral blood. This TCR came from a woman in her 70s with active or convalescent COVID-19.

The CDR3 loop is CASSQRDNEAFF. As DNA, the CDR3 is TGTGCCAGCAGCCAACGGGACAACGAAGCTTTCTTT. This chain connects TRBV13 to TRBJ1-1; D may be TRBD1 (6 bases). Germline-derived CDR1 and CDR2 are PRHDT and FYEKMQ (reference sequence). The CDR3 length is 12 residues. V was shortened by 5 bases and J by 8 bases, with 12 bases between the two germline ends.